This is a list of T cell receptor beta chains from one sample in a study of T cell changes during pregnancy in multiple sclerosis. Data came from immunoSEQ multiplex PCR; TCRdb stores just in-frame clones and leaves some out. This table holds 50,000 to 70,000 clones, roughly 89% found once. Sequenced material: peripheral blood, taken in the second trimester of pregnancy. These receptors all stem from a female donor with multiple sclerosis, enrolled in a pregnancy study. Each CDR3 is given with its conserved first and last residue. Each record gives: clone size, D gene, V gene, J gene, CDR3 protein, CDR3 DNA. The D gene is left open where the match is weak. Part of the rows lack a size; the others show once, few, many or a class for expanded clones.

abundance: few; d_gene: TRBD1; v_gene: TRBV4-2; j_gene: TRBJ2-1; CDR3aa: CASSPFPGQGTNEQFF; CDR3nt: TGTGCCAGCAGCCCATTCCCAGGACAGGGGACAAATGAGCAGTTCTTC
abundance: .; d_gene: .; v_gene: TRBV5-5; j_gene: TRBJ1-2; CDR3aa: CASSLEDSYGYTF; CDR3nt: TGTGCCAGCAGCTTGGAGGACAGCTATGGCTACACCTTC
abundance: .; d_gene: .; v_gene: TRBV29-1; j_gene: TRBJ2-5; CDR3aa: CSPLVTTTGTQYF; CDR3nt: TGCAGCCCTCTGGTGACGACTACGGGGACCCAGTACTTC
abundance: .; d_gene: .; v_gene: TRBV10-3; j_gene: TRBJ2-7; CDR3aa: CAITTGLSYEQYF; CDR3nt: TGTGCCATCACAACGGGACTCTCCTACGAGCAGTACTTC
abundance: few; d_gene: .; v_gene: TRBV5-5; j_gene: TRBJ1-2; CDR3aa: CASSSGGANYGYTF; CDR3nt: TGTGCCAGCAGCTCCGGGGGAGCTAACTATGGCTACACCTTC
abundance: .; d_gene: .; v_gene: TRBV6-5; j_gene: TRBJ1-6; CDR3aa: CASSYGSPSPLHF; CDR3nt: TGTGCCAGCAGTTACGGCAGTCCTTCACCCCTCCACTTT
abundance: .; d_gene: TRBD1; v_gene: TRBV28; j_gene: TRBJ1-2; CDR3aa: CARTGQGENVVGYTF; CDR3nt: TGTGCCAGGACTGGACAGGGAGAAAATGTGGTCGGCTACACCTTC
abundance: .; d_gene: TRBD2; v_gene: TRBV10-3; j_gene: TRBJ2-7; CDR3aa: CAISESASGSSYEQYF; CDR3nt: TGTGCCATCAGTGAGTCCGCTAGCGGCAGCTCCTACGAGCAGTACTTC
abundance: .; d_gene: .; v_gene: TRBV6-5; j_gene: TRBJ2-3; CDR3aa: CASSYGGSNTDTQYF; CDR3nt: TGTGCCAGCAGTTACGGCGGCTCAAACACAGATACGCAGTATTTT
abundance: .; d_gene: .; v_gene: TRBV18; j_gene: TRBJ1-4; CDR3aa: CASSREDIATNEKLFF; CDR3nt: TGTGCCAGCTCACGCGAGGACATTGCAACTAATGAAAAACTGTTTTTT
abundance: .; d_gene: .; v_gene: TRBV13; j_gene: TRBJ2-7; CDR3aa: CASSPWIRVREQYF; CDR3nt: TGTGCCAGCAGCCCGTGGATCAGGGTGAGGGAGCAGTACTTC
abundance: .; d_gene: .; v_gene: TRBV29-1; j_gene: TRBJ1-5; CDR3aa: CSVQGIGNQPQHF; CDR3nt: TGCAGCGTTCAGGGAATTGGCAATCAGCCCCAGCATTTT
abundance: few; d_gene: .; v_gene: TRBV12-5; j_gene: TRBJ1-3; CDR3aa: CASGLSQGGGNTIYF; CDR3nt: TGTGCTAGTGGTTTGTCTCAGGGCGGTGGAAACACCATATATTTT
abundance: .; d_gene: .; v_gene: TRBV29-1; j_gene: TRBJ1-4; CDR3aa: CSVEGAEKLFF; CDR3nt: TGCAGCGTTGAAGGGGCAGAAAAACTGTTTTTT
abundance: .; d_gene: TRBD1; v_gene: TRBV30; j_gene: TRBJ2-7; CDR3aa: CAWSEIPGQGASEQYF; CDR3nt: TGTGCCTGGAGTGAAATACCGGGACAGGGGGCCAGCGAGCAGTACTTC
abundance: .; d_gene: .; v_gene: TRBV19; j_gene: TRBJ2-7; CDR3aa: CASSMEEGASSEQYF; CDR3nt: TGTGCCAGTAGTATGGAGGAGGGGGCAAGTTCAGAGCAGTACTTC
abundance: .; d_gene: .; v_gene: TRBV18; j_gene: TRBJ2-2; CDR3aa: CASSRPLNTGELFF; CDR3nt: TGTGCCAGCTCGCGCCCCCTGAACACCGGGGAGCTGTTTTTT
abundance: .; d_gene: .; v_gene: TRBV5-1; j_gene: TRBJ2-3; CDR3aa: CASKPGGLLRTDTQYF; CDR3nt: TGCGCCAGCAAACCAGGAGGGTTACTCCGCACAGATACGCAGTATTTT
abundance: .; d_gene: TRBD2; v_gene: TRBV6-4; j_gene: TRBJ2-3; CDR3aa: CASNFRASGRDTQYF; CDR3nt: TGTGCCAGCAATTTCAGGGCTAGCGGACGAGATACGCAGTATTTT
abundance: .; d_gene: .; v_gene: TRBV11-3; j_gene: TRBJ2-3; CDR3aa: CASSYGGSTDTQYF; CDR3nt: TGTGCCAGCAGCTACGGGGGTAGCACAGATACGCAGTATTTT
abundance: .; d_gene: TRBD1; v_gene: TRBV5-1; j_gene: TRBJ2-1; CDR3aa: CASSLGQGVIEQFF; CDR3nt: TGCGCCAGCAGCTTGGGACAGGGGGTTATAGAGCAGTTCTTC
abundance: once; d_gene: .; v_gene: TRBV7-9; j_gene: TRBJ2-7; CDR3aa: CASSLYRDPYEQYF; CDR3nt: TGTGCCAGCAGCTTATACAGAGACCCCTACGAGCAGTACTTC
abundance: .; d_gene: TRBD1; v_gene: TRBV9; j_gene: TRBJ2-1; CDR3aa: CASSLTGTGPYNEQFF; CDR3nt: TGTGCCAGCAGCTTAACCGGGACAGGGCCCTACAATGAGCAGTTCTTC
abundance: .; d_gene: .; v_gene: TRBV2; j_gene: TRBJ2-4; CDR3aa: CASSESAGLYIQYF; CDR3nt: TGTGCCAGCAGTGAATCCGCGGGACTGTACATTCAGTACTTC
abundance: .; d_gene: .; v_gene: TRBV21-1; j_gene: TRBJ2-2; CDR3aa: CASSKAPGDGELFF; CDR3nt: TGTGCCAGCAGCAAAGCGCCAGGGGACGGGGAGCTGTTTTTT
abundance: .; d_gene: .; v_gene: TRBV9; j_gene: TRBJ2-5; CDR3aa: CASSGWRAETQYF; CDR3nt: TGTGCCAGCAGCGGCTGGAGGGCAGAGACCCAGTACTTC
abundance: few; d_gene: .; v_gene: TRBV4-1; j_gene: TRBJ1-2; CDR3aa: CASSQGLQGYYGYTF; CDR3nt: TGCGCCAGCAGCCAAGGACTACAGGGATACTATGGCTACACCTTC
abundance: .; d_gene: .; v_gene: TRBV18; j_gene: TRBJ2-3; CDR3aa: CASSAGKNTQYF; CDR3nt: TGTGCCAGCTCGGCAGGGAAAAATACGCAGTATTTT
abundance: .; d_gene: .; v_gene: TRBV6-6; j_gene: TRBJ2-2; CDR3aa: CASITGTENTGELFF; CDR3nt: TGTGCCAGCATAACCGGGACTGAAAACACCGGGGAGCTGTTTTTT